Listed below are T cell receptor beta chains from one sample, sequenced in a study of shared clonotypes between healthy human individuals. Only in-frame clones appear in the TCRdb table, and some are missing; sequencing was by immunoSEQ multiplex PCR. Of approximately 710,000 clones in the sample, about 92% were seen once. Sequenced: memory CD8+ T cells from PBMCs. These receptors were taken from a young man in good health. Some clones in this sample may be carry-over from other donors' samples. Each CDR3 is given with its conserved first and last residue. Each record gives: D gene, clone size, J gene, V gene, CDR3 protein, CDR3 DNA. A D gene is named only where the DNA matches it firmly. Not every row has a clone size; where given, it reads once, few, many or a size class.

D: TRBD2; size: many; J: TRBJ2-3; V: TRBV30; CDR3: CAWSRLATTDTQYF; DNA: TGTGCCTGGAGTCGACTAGCGACCACAGATACGCAGTATTTT
D: TRBD2; size: once; J: TRBJ2-1; V: TRBV4-2; CDR3: CASSPGGVASGNEQFF; DNA: TGTGCCAGCAGCCCTGGGGGGGTAGCTTCGGGGAATGAGCAGTTCTTC
D: .; size: .; J: TRBJ2-1; V: TRBV9; CDR3: CASSVEGGARTVNEQFF; DNA: TGTGCCAGCAGCGTAGAGGGGGGTGCGCGGACAGTAAATGAGCAGTTCTTC
D: .; size: .; J: TRBJ1-2; V: TRBV28; CDR3: CASSLAVLYGYTF; DNA: TGTGCCAGCAGTTTGGCAGTTCTCTATGGCTACACCTTC
D: TRBD1; size: .; J: TRBJ1-2; V: TRBV29-1; CDR3: CSVSGDRQGRNGYTF; DNA: TGCAGCGTTTCAGGCGATAGACAGGGGAGAAATGGCTACACCTTC
D: .; size: .; J: TRBJ2-7; V: TRBV4-3; CDR3: CASSDGIAGDYEQYF; DNA: TGCGCCAGCAGCGACGGGATAGCAGGGGACTACGAGCAGTACTTC
D: .; size: .; J: TRBJ1-1; V: TRBV7-9; CDR3: CASSSRLPIVEAFF; DNA: TGTGCCAGCAGCTCCAGGCTCCCTATAGTTGAAGCTTTCTTT
D: TRBD1; size: .; J: TRBJ2-2; V: TRBV6-6; CDR3: CASSYLRDRGSGELFF; DNA: TGTGCCAGCAGCTACCTCCGGGACAGGGGATCCGGGGAGCTGTTTTTT
D: .; size: .; J: TRBJ1-5; V: TRBV19; CDR3: CASSVTREAYQPQHF; DNA: TGTGCCAGTAGTGTAACAAGGGAGGCGTATCAGCCCCAGCATTTT
D: .; size: .; J: TRBJ2-5; V: TRBV6-5; CDR3: CASSSSGETQYF; DNA: TGTGCCAGCAGTTCGTCTGGGGAGACCCAGTACTTC
D: .; size: .; J: TRBJ2-7; V: TRBV19; CDR3: CASSMWGSDYEQYF; DNA: TGTGCCAGTAGTATGTGGGGGAGCGACTACGAGCAGTACTTC
D: TRBD1; size: .; J: TRBJ2-5; V: TRBV4-3; CDR3: CASSHTGGGGETQYF; DNA: TGCGCCAGCAGCCATACAGGGGGCGGTGGAGAGACCCAGTACTTC
D: .; size: .; J: TRBJ1-1; V: TRBV11-1; CDR3: CASSLGFVRNTEAFF; DNA: TGTGCCAGCAGCTTAGGGTTTGTCAGGAACACTGAAGCTTTCTTT
D: .; size: .; J: TRBJ1-2; V: TRBV9; CDR3: CASTGTARYGYTF; DNA: TGTGCCAGCACGGGCACCGCCCGGTATGGCTACACCTTC
D: .; size: .; J: TRBJ2-5; V: TRBV30; CDR3: CAGTGSEETQYF; DNA: TGTGCCGGTACAGGGAGTGAAGAGACCCAGTACTTC
D: .; size: .; J: TRBJ1-2; V: TRBV27; CDR3: CASSLGVRPNYGYTF; DNA: TGTGCCAGCAGTTTGGGGGTCAGACCCAACTATGGCTACACCTTC
D: .; size: .; J: TRBJ2-7; V: TRBV7-9; CDR3: CASSLVTGFYEQYF; DNA: TGTGCCAGCAGCTTAGTTACAGGATTCTACGAGCAGTACTTC
D: .; size: once; J: TRBJ2-7; V: TRBV9; CDR3: CASSVAWGYEQYF; DNA: TGTGCCAGCAGCGTAGCTTGGGGCTACGAGCAGTACTTC
D: TRBD2; size: .; J: TRBJ2-1; V: TRBV16; CDR3: CASSQFKAGGINEQFF; DNA: TGTGCCAGCAGCCAATTTAAAGCGGGAGGAATTAATGAGCAGTTCTTC
D: .; size: .; J: TRBJ1-2; V: TRBV7-6; CDR3: CASSLRGGADGYTF; DNA: TGTGCCAGCAGCTTACGAGGAGGGGCAGACGGCTACACCTTC
D: TRBD2; size: .; J: TRBJ2-7; V: TRBV7-9; CDR3: CASTGGVTYEQYF; DNA: TGTGCCAGCACCGGGGGGGTAACCTACGAGCAGTACTTC
D: .; size: .; J: TRBJ2-5; V: TRBV5-4; CDR3: CAGRSSGETQYF; DNA: TGTGCCGGGCGGAGTAGTGGGGAGACCCAGTACTTC
D: .; size: once; J: TRBJ2-1; V: TRBV27; CDR3: CASSPLPGDAYNEQFF; DNA: TGTGCCAGCAGTCCCTTGCCGGGAGACGCCTACAATGAGCAGTTCTTC
D: .; size: .; J: TRBJ1-5; V: TRBV27; CDR3: CASSLINRDPRGQPQHF; DNA: TGTGCCAGCAGTTTGATAAACCGGGACCCCAGAGGGCAGCCCCAGCATTTT
D: .; size: .; J: TRBJ2-1; V: TRBV29-1; CDR3: CSVDNRYNEQFF; DNA: TGCAGCGTTGACAACAGATACAATGAGCAGTTCTTC
D: .; size: .; J: TRBJ2-3; V: TRBV27; CDR3: CASRGRGSSDTQYF; DNA: TGTGCCAGCAGGGGACGGGGTTCCTCAGATACGCAGTATTTT
D: TRBD1; size: .; J: TRBJ2-5; V: TRBV6-5; CDR3: CASSYSGQGSQETQYF; DNA: TGTGCCAGCAGTTACTCTGGACAGGGGAGCCAAGAGACCCAGTACTTC
D: .; size: .; J: TRBJ2-7; V: TRBV6-1; CDR3: CASRGYEQYF; DNA: TGTGCCAGCAGGGGGTACGAGCAGTACTTC
D: TRBD1; size: few; J: TRBJ1-1; V: TRBV9; CDR3: CASSVSPGGNTEAFF; DNA: TGTGCCAGCAGCGTTTCCCCAGGGGGGAACACTGAAGCTTTCTTT
D: TRBD1; size: .; J: TRBJ2-3; V: TRBV7-6; CDR3: CASSTGQGMSTDTQYF; DNA: TGTGCCAGCAGCACCGGACAGGGGATGAGCACAGATACGCAGTATTTT
D: .; size: .; J: TRBJ1-1; V: TRBV19; CDR3: CASSRYRVGMNTEAFF; DNA: TGTGCCAGTAGTAGGTACAGGGTAGGGATGAACACTGAAGCTTTCTTT
D: TRBD2; size: .; J: TRBJ2-7; V: TRBV6-5; CDR3: CATSWGSGGGYEQYF; DNA: TGTGCCACCAGTTGGGGGTCGGGAGGAGGTTACGAGCAGTACTTC
D: .; size: .; J: TRBJ2-1; V: TRBV6-5; CDR3: CASSLLDGYNEQFF; DNA: TGTGCCAGCAGTCTACTGGACGGATACAATGAGCAGTTCTTC
D: .; size: .; J: TRBJ2-1; V: TRBV7-2; CDR3: CASTQWSEGLGNEQFF; DNA: TGTGCCAGCACCCAATGGAGTGAGGGCCTAGGGAATGAGCAGTTCTTC
D: .; size: .; J: TRBJ2-7; V: TRBV10-1; CDR3: CASNEGTGYEQYF; DNA: TGCGCCAGCAATGAGGGGACTGGCTACGAGCAGTACTTC
D: TRBD1; size: .; J: TRBJ2-2; V: TRBV7-6; CDR3: CASSHPGQGGTGELFF; DNA: TGTGCCAGCAGCCATCCCGGACAGGGTGGAACCGGGGAGCTGTTTTTT
D: .; size: .; J: TRBJ2-7; V: TRBV12-2; CDR3: CASRPRLAGNHEQYF; DNA: TGTGCAAGTCGCCCAAGACTAGCGGGAAACCACGAGCAGTACTTC
D: TRBD2; size: .; J: TRBJ2-1; V: TRBV7-3; CDR3: CASSSTSGYYNEQFF; DNA: TGTGCCAGCAGCTCGACTAGCGGGTATTACAATGAGCAGTTCTTC
D: .; size: .; J: TRBJ2-7; V: TRBV9; CDR3: CASSVGSASEQYF; DNA: TGTGCCAGCAGCGTAGGTTCTGCTTCCGAGCAGTACTTC
D: TRBD2; size: .; J: TRBJ2-2; V: TRBV6-5; CDR3: CASLGGTGELFF; DNA: TGTGCCAGCTTGGGGGGGACCGGGGAGCTGTTTTTT
D: TRBD2; size: .; J: TRBJ2-1; V: TRBV10-1; CDR3: CASSQVHRLAEGLSINEQFF; DNA: TGCGCCAGCAGCCAGGTACACCGACTAGCGGAGGGCCTAAGTATAAATGAGCAGTTCTTC
D: TRBD2; size: .; J: TRBJ2-7; V: TRBV5-4; CDR3: CASSSSGRGPEQYF; DNA: TGTGCCAGCAGTTCTAGCGGGAGGGGTCCCGAGCAGTACTTC
D: .; size: .; J: TRBJ1-5; V: TRBV15; CDR3: CATSRDGGGESSNQPQHF; DNA: TGTGCCACCAGCAGAGATGGGGGGGGCGAGAGTAGTAATCAGCCCCAGCATTTT
D: .; size: .; J: TRBJ2-7; V: TRBV4-2; CDR3: CASSQDTLQGVLSYEQYF; DNA: TGTGCCAGCAGCCAAGATACCCTACAAGGGGTACTCTCCTACGAGCAGTACTTC
D: TRBD2; size: .; J: TRBJ2-5; V: TRBV27; CDR3: CASSFRPFSGARQETQYF; DNA: TGTGCCAGCAGTTTCCGACCCTTTAGCGGGGCCCGCCAAGAGACCCAGTACTTC
D: .; size: .; J: TRBJ2-7; V: TRBV18; CDR3: CASSPPHGGGYEQYF; DNA: TGTGCCAGCTCACCACCGCATGGAGGGGGCTACGAGCAGTACTTC
D: TRBD1; size: .; J: TRBJ2-7; V: TRBV27; CDR3: CASSFADRGHEQYF; DNA: TGTGCCAGCAGTTTCGCCGACAGGGGCCACGAGCAGTACTTC
D: .; size: .; J: TRBJ2-7; V: TRBV4-1; CDR3: CASSHDNGGNEQYF; DNA: TGCGCCAGCAGCCACGATAACGGGGGTAACGAGCAGTACTTC
D: .; size: .; J: TRBJ2-7; V: TRBV5-5; CDR3: CASSPSSGSYEQYF; DNA: TGTGCCAGCAGCCCGTCCAGCGGATCCTACGAGCAGTACTTC
D: .; size: .; J: TRBJ2-7; V: TRBV29-1; CDR3: CSVEVLSYEQYF; DNA: TGCAGCGTTGAAGTTCTTTCCTACGAGCAGTACTTC
D: TRBD2; size: .; J: TRBJ2-1; V: TRBV27; CDR3: CASSLRDLAGAHNEQFF; DNA: TGTGCCAGCAGTTTAAGAGACCTAGCGGGAGCCCACAATGAGCAGTTCTTC
D: TRBD1; size: .; J: TRBJ1-1; V: TRBV5-1; CDR3: CASSLSGGTEAFF; DNA: TGCGCCAGCAGCTTGTCAGGGGGAACTGAAGCTTTCTTT
D: .; size: .; J: TRBJ2-7; V: TRBV4-1; CDR3: CASSQDGSGYEQYF; DNA: TGCGCCAGCAGCCAAGATGGGAGCGGCTACGAGCAGTACTTC
D: TRBD1; size: .; J: TRBJ2-7; V: TRBV5-4; CDR3: CASSTDRDEQYF; DNA: TGTGCCAGCAGCACCGACAGGGACGAGCAGTACTTC
D: TRBD1; size: once; J: TRBJ1-2; V: TRBV6-1; CDR3: CASSTGTGSLYGYTF; DNA: TGTGCCAGCAGCACCGGGACAGGGAGCCTCTATGGCTACACCTTC
D: TRBD2; size: .; J: TRBJ2-7; V: TRBV14; CDR3: CASSQDQWEVGLVGIYEQYF; DNA: TGTGCCAGCAGCCAAGATCAATGGGAAGTCGGACTAGTTGGTATCTACGAGCAGTACTTC
D: .; size: .; J: TRBJ2-1; V: TRBV9; CDR3: CASSARDTSYNEQFF; DNA: TGTGCCAGCAGCGCCCGGGACACATCCTACAATGAGCAGTTCTTC
D: .; size: once; J: TRBJ2-7; V: TRBV18; CDR3: CASSPDRVPSYEQYF; DNA: TGTGCCAGCTCACCCGACAGAGTACCCTCCTACGAGCAGTACTTC
D: .; size: .; J: TRBJ2-7; V: TRBV6-5; CDR3: CASSRYTHSYEQYF; DNA: TGTGCCAGCAGTAGATATACACACTCCTACGAGCAGTACTTC